This passage covers 24 T cell receptor beta chains from one sample sequenced in a study of T cell responses to AZD1222 COVID-19 vaccine. Assay: immunoSEQ multiplex PCR; the TCRdb copy retains only in-frame clones and omits some. The sample has some 98,000 clones, about nine tenths seen once; the top ten hold approximately 16%. The source was peripheral blood, collected 28 days after the second AZD1222 dose. These receptors were taken from an adult who received the AZD1222 COVID-19 vaccine.

The chain is built from TRBV5-8 and TRBJ2-7, with unresolved D. The CDR3 runs 13 residues. Germline CDR1 and CDR2: SGHTS and YDEGEE. Trimming took off 0 bases at V and 3 bases at J, with 7 bases between the two ends. The CDR3 reads CASSLAEGYEQYF. As DNA, the CDR3 is TGTGCCAGCAGCTTGGCCGAAGGCTACGAGCAGTACTTC.

The rearrangement links TRBV10-3 to TRBJ2-7; D might be TRBD2 (6 bases). This CDR3 comprises 16 residues. Germline CDR1 reads ENHRY; CDR2 reads SYGVKD. Between the trimmed V and J ends, which lost 0 bases and 1 base, there was a span of 13 bases. CDR3: CAISESGGPLSYEQYF. In nucleotides, the CDR3 is TGTGCCATCAGTGAGTCGGGAGGACCCTTGTCCTACGAGCAGTACTTC.

The chain has TRBV24-1 and TRBJ2-7, with 9 bases aligning to TRBD2. V was pared by 3 bases and J by 4 bases, with 9 bases of the junction left unmatched. CDR1 KGHDR and CDR2 SFDVKD come from the germline V gene. CDR3 length: 16 residues. Here the CDR3 reads CATSDAGVAGVYEQYF. The CDR3 DNA follows: TGTGCCACCAGTGATGCCGGGGTAGCGGGGGTATACGAGCAGTACTTC.

The table lists this clone with a few counts. Here the CDR3 reads CASSSQRRNTGELFF. The CDR3, as DNA: TGTGCCAGCAGCTCTCAGCGGAGGAACACCGGGGAGCTGTTTTTT. The V and J genes are TRBV3-1 (or the pseudogene TRBV3-2) and TRBJ2-2; D possibly corresponds to TRBD2 (5 bases). CDR3 length equals 15 residues. Germline V CDR1 and CDR2: LGHDT, YNNKEL (reference sequence). The V end was cut by 5 bases, the J end by 1 base, with 11 bases between.

The chain combines TRBV15 with TRBJ2-7; D is unclear. The CDR3 runs to 14 residues. V gave up 0 bases and J gave up 2 bases, with 8 bases separating them. Germline lookup yields CDR1 LNHNV and CDR2 YYDKDF (reference sequence). This CDR3 reads CATSRELGPYEQYF. CDR3 coding DNA: TGTGCCACCAGCAGAGAATTAGGTCCCTACGAGCAGTACTTC.

This chain links TRBV7-9 with TRBJ2-2, with 8 positions matching TRBD2. V gave up 5 bases and J gave up 6 bases; unmatched junction bases: 14. The CDR3 spans 17 residues. Germline CDR1 SEHNR, CDR2 FQNEAQ (reference sequence). CDR3 protein: CASSAPTSGLKAGELFF. The CDR3 DNA is TGTGCCAGCAGCGCACCCACTAGCGGTCTAAAGGCCGGGGAGCTGTTTTTT. The entire variable domain, with the rest obtained from reference TRBV7-9 and TRBJ2-2, is as follows: DTGVSQNPRHKITKRGQNVTFRCDPISEHNRLYWYRQTLGQGPEFLTYFQNEAQLEKSRLLSDRFSAERPKGSFSTLEIQRTEQGDSAMYLCASSAPTSGLKAGELFFGEGSRLTVL.

The rearrangement joins TRBV18 to TRBJ1-4; 7 bases agree with TRBD1. Germline loops: CDR1 KGHSH, CDR2 LQKENI. The junction had 4 bases not matched to a gene; V was cut back by 6 bases and J by 0 bases. CDR3 length: 15 amino acids. CDR3 DNA: TGTGCCAGCTCTCGGGACAGTGCAACTAATGAAAAACTGTTTTTT. Translation: CASSRDSATNEKLFF.

The chain joins TRBV19 to TRBJ2-1, with D tentatively TRBD2 (5 bases). Germline CDR1 and CDR2: LNHDA and SQIVND (reference sequence). Trimming shortened V by 6 bases and J by 9 bases, and 18 bases separated the two germline ends. This CDR3 has 14 residues. The CDR3 DNA reads TGTGCCAGTAGGACATCTGCGGGTGGTCGTGAGCAGTTCTTC. Translated: CASRTSAGGREQFF.

There are a few counts of this clone. The V call is TRBV2, the J call TRBJ2-7; 9 nucleotides align to TRBD1. This CDR3 region has 14 residues. J gave up 5 bases and V 4 bases, and 6 bases lay outside the gene matches. Germline V gene lookup returns CDR1 SNHLY and CDR2 FYNNEI. The CDR3 reads CASSAGQGIHEQYF. The CDR3 DNA sequence: TGTGCCAGCAGTGCGGGACAGGGAATCCACGAGCAGTACTTC.

The chain recombines TRBV3-1 (or the pseudogene TRBV3-2) with TRBJ2-5, with TRBD2 matching 9 bases. The germline CDR1 and CDR2 sequences are LGHDT and YNNKEL (reference sequence). The CDR3 loop spans 15 amino acids. Trimming cost V 1 base and J 4 bases; bases outside gene matches: 4. The DNA of the CDR3 is TGTGCCAGCAGCCAAGTTAGCGGGAGTGGAGAGACCCAGTACTTC. This codes for CASSQVSGSGETQYF.

The chain combines TRBV5-4 with TRBJ2-5; D call uncertain. The CDR3 totals 13 residues. Trimming stripped 2 bases from V and 1 base from J, with 6 bases between. Germline CDR1 reads SGHNT; CDR2 reads YYREEE (reference sequence). CDR3 DNA: TGTGCCAGCAGCTTTGCCCCCCAAGAGACCCAGTACTTC. It encodes CASSFAPQETQYF.

This chain connects TRBV6-6 to TRBJ1-2; D might be TRBD1 (6 bases). The germline CDR1 and CDR2 sequences are MNHNY and SVGAGI (reference sequence). The V end was cut by 6 bases, the J end by 8 bases, with 13 bases between. There are 12 residues in the CDR3. This CDR3 reads CASRRGSGGYTF. The CDR3 nucleotides are TGTGCCAGCAGGAGGGGGTCTGGGGGCTACACCTTC.

The V gene is TRBV19, the J gene TRBJ2-7; possibly TRBD2 for D (5 bases). CDR3 length: 14 amino acids. Germline CDR1 and CDR2: LNHDA and SQIVND (reference sequence). Between the trimmed V and J ends, which lost 4 bases and 3 bases, there was a span of 13 bases. CDR3 protein: CASSRTFDFYEQYF. The DNA of the CDR3 is TGTGCCAGTAGTAGGACTTTCGATTTCTACGAGCAGTACTTC.

The chain employs TRBV5-1 and TRBJ2-2; TRBD2 aligns across 7 bases. Germline trimming cut 3 bases from V and 5 bases from J; bases unmatched to any gene: 7. CDR1 SGHRS and CDR2 YFSETQ come from the germline V gene. The CDR3 sequence is 15 residues long. In DNA form, the CDR3 reads TGCGCCAGCAGCTCCCCGGGGGGTAGAACCGGGGAGCTGTTTTTT. It encodes CASSSPGGRTGELFF. Supplemented by reference TRBV5-1 and TRBJ2-2, the full variable domain reads KAGVTQTPRYLIKTRGQQVTLSCSPISGHRSVSWYQQTPGQGLQFLFEYFSETQRNKGNFPGRFSGRQFSNSRSEMNVSTLELGDSALYLCASSSPGGRTGELFFGEGSRLTVL.

This clone has a single count. The V call is TRBV20-1, the J call TRBJ1-1; D gene unclear. The V gene's germline CDR1 is DFQATT and CDR2 SNEGSKA (reference sequence). Trimming shortened V by 1 base and J by 8 bases, and 8 bases separated the two germline ends. The CDR3 is made up of 11 amino acids. CDR3 DNA sequence: TGCAGTGCTAGAGTAGAAGTCGAAGCTTTCTTT. Translation: CSARVEVEAFF.

The chain uses TRBV2 and TRBJ2-4; D may be TRBD1 (6 bases). Germline CDR1 and CDR2: SNHLY and FYNNEI. V lost 8 bases, J lost 6 bases, and 17 bases lay in between. The CDR3 is made up of 14 amino acids. The CDR3 here is CASRAIRGRNIQYF. The CDR3 DNA reads as TGTGCCAGCCGGGCCATCAGGGGTCGAAACATTCAGTACTTC.

This chain uses TRBV5-4 with TRBJ2-1, with D possibly TRBD1 on 6 matching bases. Trimming stripped 3 bases from V and 6 bases from J, with 19 bases between. CDR1 and CDR2 from the germline V gene are SGHNT and YYREEE (reference sequence). The CDR3 extends over 16 amino acids. CDR3 residues: CASSSHYVTGPNEQFF. CDR3 bases: TGTGCCAGCAGCTCGCACTACGTAACAGGGCCCAATGAGCAGTTCTTC.

This clone was counted a single time. This chain connects TRBV25-1 to TRBJ2-7, with D unclear. The V end lost 3 bases, the J end lost 0 bases, and 3 bases lay between the germline ends. From germline, CDR1 is MGHDK and CDR2 SYGVNS. This CDR3 comprises 12 residues. DNA of the CDR3: TGTGCCAGCAGTGAGAGCTCCTACGAGCAGTACTTC. It is translated as CASSESSYEQYF.

J is TRBJ1-2 and V is TRBV5-1; D gene uncertain. The V gene's germline CDR1 is SGHRS and CDR2 YFSETQ. V was cut by 0 bases and J by 0 bases, with 12 bases left in between. The CDR3 covers 16 residues. The CDR3 nucleotides are TGCGCCAGCAGCTTGGGGCCGGCAGGCCCTAACTATGGCTACACCTTC. Translated: CASSLGPAGPNYGYTF.

The V and J genes are TRBV14 and TRBJ1-6; no clear D gene. Germline values: CDR1 SGHDN, CDR2 FVKESK. The CDR3 runs 14 residues. Trimming left V 2 bases short and J 7 bases short, with 9 bases between. CDR3 sequence reads: CASSQLGLNSPLHF. CDR3 sequence (DNA): TGTGCCAGCAGCCAACTTGGTCTGAATTCACCCCTCCACTTT.

The chain carries TRBV2 and TRBJ2-1; 10 bases align to TRBD2. Germline V lookup: CDR1 SNHLY, CDR2 FYNNEI. This CDR3 comprises 14 residues. Trimming took 3 bases from V and 6 from J; bases not matched to a gene: 2. CDR3 bases: TGTGCCAGCAGTGACGGGACTAGCGCCAATGAGCAGTTCTTC. The encoded protein is CASSDGTSANEQFF.

Only one count was recorded for this clone. The chain combines TRBV2 with TRBJ2-5, with 11 bases identical to TRBD2. The CDR3 extends over 14 amino acids. V was pared by 4 bases and J by 11 bases, with 9 bases of the junction left unmatched. Germline V CDR1 and CDR2: SNHLY, FYNNEI. For the CDR3, the DNA is TGTGCCAGCAGTGGGGGGACTAGCGGTAGCGTACAGTACTTC. Translating gives CASSGGTSGSVQYF.

J is TRBJ1-4 and V is TRBV6-1; unclear D gene. The CDR3 runs 14 residues. Trimming took off 2 bases at V and 4 bases at J, with 8 bases between the two ends. The germline V gene encodes CDR1 MNHNS and CDR2 SASEGT. CDR3: CASSEMQVNEKLFF. As DNA, the CDR3 is TGTGCCAGCAGTGAAATGCAGGTTAATGAAAAACTGTTTTTT.

V usage is TRBV29-1 and J usage is TRBJ2-3, with 8 bases matching TRBD1. The CDR3 spans 12 residues. V lost 6 bases and J lost 3; bases outside the gene matches: 2. The germline V gene has CDR1 SQVTM and CDR2 ANQGSEA. CDR3 in DNA: TGCAGCGTCCGACAGGGGACAGATACGCAGTATTTT. Residues: CSVRQGTDTQYF.